The text below deals with one TCR beta chain. Only in-frame clones appear in the TCRdb table, and some are missing; sequencing was by immunoSEQ multiplex PCR. The repertoire consists of hundreds of thousands of clones, with approximately 90% occurring once and the leading ten covering roughly 4.5%. The CDR3 totals 14 residues. V was shortened by 6 bases and J by 2 bases, with 14 bases between the two germline ends. Germline V gene sequence: CDR1 SQVTM, CDR2 ANQGSEA. This sample was included in a study of blood T cell repertoires in COVID-19. The wider study: Acute and convalescent COVID-19 samples came from the United States, Italy and Spain. Sample material is recorded as cDNA or gDNA derived from T cells, B-cell-depleted T cells, or PBMCs.

This sequence joins TRBV29-1 and TRBJ2-1; D is possibly TRBD2 (6 bases). Sequenced material: PBMCs or T cells enriched from blood (not recorded which). This TCR was sampled from a man younger than 45 who had recovered from COVID-19. The CDR3 nucleotides are TGCAGCGTGGGCGGGGAGACAACCTACAATGAGCAGTTCTTC. This translates into CSVGGETTYNEQFF.